This entry lists 25 T cell receptor beta chains sequenced from one sample in a study of blood T cell repertoires in COVID-19. Only in-frame clones appear in the TCRdb table, and some are missing; sequencing was by immunoSEQ multiplex PCR. The sample lists 70,000 to 100,000 clones; 88% were seen once. Sequenced input: peripheral blood. Receptors were obtained from a human donor in a cohort sampled during active COVID-19.

The gene calls are TRBV27 and TRBJ2-3; 9 positions agree with TRBD2. The CDR3 is 16 amino acids. Germline V gene data show CDR1 as MNHEY and CDR2 as SMNVEV (reference sequence). The V and J ends lost 7 bases and 5 bases, in that order; junction bases with no gene match: 13. The CDR3 sequence: CASKALAGAMGDTQYF. The CDR3 nucleotides are TGTGCCAGCAAAGCATTAGCGGGGGCAATGGGAGATACGCAGTATTTT.

V gene TRBV3-1 (or the pseudogene TRBV3-2) combines with J gene TRBJ2-2, with TRBD2 matching 11 bases. Unmatched junction bases numbered 2, after V lost 3 bases and J lost 5 bases. The CDR3 sequence is 15 residues long. CDR1 LGHDT and CDR2 YNNKEL come from the germline V gene (reference sequence). CDR3 residues: CASSHWTSGTGELFF. The CDR3 region has the DNA TGTGCCAGCAGCCACTGGACTAGCGGGACCGGGGAGCTGTTTTTT.

The rearrangement uses TRBV9 and TRBJ1-3; D gene unclear. This CDR3 region has 12 residues. The germline V and J ends were trimmed by 5 bases and 6 bases, with 9 bases remaining between them. Germline values: CDR1 SGDLS, CDR2 YYNGEE. CDR3 protein: CASRDSTNTIYF. For the CDR3, the DNA is TGTGCCAGCAGGGACTCGACAAACACCATATATTTT.

The chain carries TRBV7-9 and TRBJ1-6; D remains ambiguous. The ends were cut back, 1 base at V and 8 bases at J, with 9 bases in the middle. Germline CDR1 SEHNR, CDR2 FQNEAQ (reference sequence). This CDR3 contains 14 residues. CDR3 sequence (DNA): TGTGCCAGCAGCTTAGAAATCGGGGATTCACCCCTCCACTTT. Amino acid sequence: CASSLEIGDSPLHF.

The chain is built from TRBV9 and TRBJ1-3; D is undetermined. This CDR3 contains 14 residues. Trimming took off 4 bases at V and 0 bases at J, with 8 bases between the two ends. In germline, CDR1 is SGDLS, CDR2 YYNGEE. CDR3 protein: CASSPTDSGNTIYF. The CDR3 DNA follows: TGTGCCAGCAGCCCAACTGACTCTGGAAACACCATATATTTT.

The chain uses TRBV19 and TRBJ2-1; D uncertain. The CDR3 is made up of 11 amino acids. Per the germline V gene, CDR1 is LNHDA and CDR2 is SQIVND (reference sequence). V was trimmed by 5 bases and J by 5 bases, leaving 4 bases between them. CDR3: CASSGHNEQFF. The CDR3 region has the DNA TGTGCCAGTAGTGGGCACAATGAGCAGTTCTTC.

The chain joins TRBV7-6 to TRBJ2-1, with D uncertain. The CDR3 runs 13 residues. In germline, CDR1 is SGHVS, CDR2 FNYEAQ. V lost 0 bases to trimming and J lost 8 bases, with 8 bases between them. The CDR3 here is CASSLALGYEQFF. CDR3 bases: TGTGCCAGCAGCTTAGCCCTAGGTTATGAGCAGTTCTTC. The variable domain in full, with the rest retrieved from reference TRBV7-6 and TRBJ2-1, is GAGVSQSPRYKVTKRGQDVALRCDPISGHVSLYWYRQALGQGPEFLTYFNYEAQQDKSGLPNDRFSAERPEGSISTLTIQRTEQRDSAMYRCASSLALGYEQFFGPGTRLTVL.

Here the CDR3 reads CASSFSLLNEKLFF. Here the CDR3 DNA reads TGTGCCAGCAGCTTTAGTCTACTTAATGAAAAACTGTTTTTT. The V gene is TRBV7-9, the J gene TRBJ1-4, with no clear D. Germline CDR1 reads SEHNR; CDR2 reads FQNEAQ (reference sequence). This CDR3 has 14 amino acids. The V end was cut by 3 bases, the J end by 4 bases, with 9 bases between.

This chain joins TRBV18 and TRBJ1-5; TRBD1 is a possible D gene (5 bases). The CDR3 runs 16 residues. V shed 3 bases and J shed 2 bases, with 14 bases lying between them. Germline V gives CDR1 KGHSH, CDR2 LQKENI. The CDR3 region has the DNA TGTGCCAGCTCACCCATGCCAACAGGAGGCAATCAGCCCCAGCATTTT. As protein: CASSPMPTGGNQPQHF.

The genes are TRBV3-1 (or the pseudogene TRBV3-2) and TRBJ2-2; 8 positions match TRBD1. Trimming at V came to 2 bases and at J to 6 bases, leaving 2 bases not matched to a gene. The CDR3 extends over 14 amino acids. The germline gives CDR1 LGHDT, CDR2 YNNKEL (reference sequence). The DNA of the CDR3 is TGTGCCAGCAGCCAAAACAGGGGGTCCGGGGAGCTGTTTTTT. Its protein product is CASSQNRGSGELFF.

The chain recombines TRBV18 with TRBJ2-5, with TRBD2 matching 7 bases. The CDR3 is made up of 14 amino acids. V was clipped by 3 bases and J by 5 bases; unmatched bases: 6. CDR1 is KGHSH and CDR2 is LQKENI in the germline V gene. The CDR3 protein is CASSPQGGTETQYF. The DNA of the CDR3 is TGTGCCAGCTCACCCCAGGGAGGGACTGAGACCCAGTACTTC.

This chain connects TRBV14 to TRBJ2-1; D gene ambiguous. The ends were cut back, 1 base at V and 7 bases at J, with 5 bases in the middle. Germline loops: CDR1 SGHDN, CDR2 FVKESK. The CDR3 extends over 12 amino acids. The CDR3 nucleotides read TGTGCCAGCAGCCAAGGTCCAAATGAGCAGTTCTTC. It is translated as CASSQGPNEQFF. The full variable domain, with the rest looked up from reference TRBV14 and TRBJ2-1, is EAGVTQFPSHSVIEKGQTVTLRCDPISGHDNLYWYRRVMGKEIKFLLHFVKESKQDESGMPNNRFLAERTGGTYSTLKVQPAELEDSGVYFCASSQGPNEQFFGPGTRLTVL.

The rearrangement joins TRBV11-2 to TRBJ2-7, with a possible D match to TRBD2 (5 bases). Germline lookup yields CDR1 SGHAT and CDR2 FQNNGV. The V end was cut by 0 bases, the J end by 4 bases, with 10 bases between. This CDR3 comprises 14 residues. The CDR3 sequence is CASSLDYLAYEQYF. CDR3 in DNA: TGTGCCAGCAGCTTAGATTATCTAGCTTACGAGCAGTACTTC.

V and J are TRBV5-1 and TRBJ2-1; 8 bases map to TRBD2. V shed 4 bases and J 4 bases; nucleotides not matched to a gene: 4. The germline V gene encodes CDR1 SGHRS and CDR2 YFSETQ. The CDR3 extends over 14 amino acids. The CDR3 DNA reads TGCGCCAGCAGCGTAAGCGGGAGTTACAATGAGCAGTTCTTC. Translation gives CASSVSGSYNEQFF.

This chain connects TRBV19 to TRBJ1-1; no firm D call. The CDR3 is 13 amino acids. Trimming took off 4 bases at V and 0 bases at J, with 6 bases between the two ends. Looked up from germline, CDR1 is LNHDA and CDR2 is SQIVND (reference sequence). Written as DNA, the CDR3 is TGTGCCAGTAGTACCCAATTGAACACTGAAGCTTTCTTT. Residues: CASSTQLNTEAFF.

The V gene is TRBV6-5, the J gene TRBJ2-1, with D possibly being TRBD1 (6 bases). CDR3 size: 14 residues. The germline CDR1 and CDR2 sequences are MNHEY and SVGAGI. Trimming removed 8 bases from V and 4 bases from J, with 15 bases in between. This chain's CDR3 is CASCQGRYYNEQFF. CDR3 DNA: TGTGCCAGCTGTCAGGGGAGATATTACAATGAGCAGTTCTTC.

The V and J genes are TRBV5-4 and TRBJ1-3; D ambiguous. In germline, CDR1 is SGHNT, CDR2 YYREEE (reference sequence). Trimming removed 3 bases from V and 3 bases from J, with 7 bases in between. The CDR3 runs 13 residues. CDR3 bases: TGTGCCAGCAGCTCAGTTAATGGAAACACCATATATTTT. Residues: CASSSVNGNTIYF.

In this sample, this clone turned up once. The V call is TRBV7-9, the J call TRBJ2-1, with 8 bases aligning to TRBD1. V was pared by 3 bases and J by 6 bases, with 7 bases of the junction left unmatched. CDR3 length equals 15 residues. The V gene's germline CDR1 is SEHNR and CDR2 FQNEAQ (reference sequence). The CDR3 reads CASSLSGTGPNEQFF. The DNA of the CDR3 is TGTGCCAGCAGCTTGTCCGGGACAGGACCCAATGAGCAGTTCTTC. Supplemented by reference TRBV7-9 and TRBJ2-1, the full variable domain reads DTGVSQNPRHKITKRGQNVTFRCDPISEHNRLYWYRQTLGQGPEFLTYFQNEAQLEKSRLLSDRFSAERPKGSFSTLEIQRTEQGDSAMYLCASSLSGTGPNEQFFGPGTRLTVL.

The chain has TRBV6-2 or TRBV6-3 and TRBJ2-7; D might be TRBD1 (6 bases). The CDR3 loop spans 11 amino acids. Trimming took off 6 bases at V and 13 bases at J, with 16 bases between the two ends. Germline-derived CDR1 and CDR2 are MNHEY and SVGEGT. CDR3 DNA: TGTGCCAGCAGCCGGGACACTGGGCGTTACTTC. This codes for CASSRDTGRYF.

This clone was counted a single time. The V and J genes are TRBV24-1 and TRBJ2-3; perhaps TRBD2 as D (5 bases). This CDR3 contains 14 residues. CDR1 is KGHDR and CDR2 is SFDVKD in the germline V gene. Trimming took off 3 bases at V and 2 bases at J, with 8 bases between the two ends. The CDR3: CATSDTRATDTQYF. The CDR3 DNA reads as TGTGCCACCAGTGATACGAGGGCCACAGATACGCAGTATTTT.

Written as DNA, the CDR3 is TGTGCCAGCAGCCCTTTCCCCGGGACACCTAATTCACCCCTCCACTTT. It specifies CASSPFPGTPNSPLHF. This chain joins TRBV7-6 and TRBJ1-6; D is perhaps TRBD1 (6 bases). The germline V gene encodes CDR1 SGHVS and CDR2 FNYEAQ. The germline V and J ends were trimmed by 5 bases and 6 bases, with 17 bases remaining between them. CDR3 length: 16 residues.

In this sample, this clone turned up once. The CDR3 loop is CASSGSGNSYNEQFF. In DNA form, the CDR3 reads TGTGCCAGCAGCGGAAGCGGGAACTCCTACAATGAGCAGTTCTTC. This chain links TRBV9 with TRBJ2-1; 7 bases align to TRBD2. Germline V gene data show CDR1 as SGDLS and CDR2 as YYNGEE. This CDR3 contains 15 residues. The V and J ends lost 3 bases and 0 bases, in that order; junction bases with no gene match: 3.

Only a few counts were recorded for this clone. The chain carries TRBV5-4 and TRBJ2-7; D is perhaps TRBD2 (5 bases). The CDR3 is made up of 14 amino acids. V was clipped by 1 base and J by 6 bases, with 14 bases between them. Germline CDR1 is SGHNT and CDR2 is YYREEE (reference sequence). CDR3 DNA sequence: TGTGCCAGCAGCTTGATAGGGAGAACGGGCGAGCAGTACTTC. Residues: CASSLIGRTGEQYF.

This chain links TRBV10-3 with TRBJ1-1; maybe TRBD1 (6 bases). From germline, CDR1 is ENHRY and CDR2 SYGVKD. Trimming took 7 bases from V and 4 from J, leaving 16 bases between them. The CDR3 is made up of 14 amino acids. This CDR3 reads CAIKNTGSGTEAFF. The CDR3 nucleotides read TGTGCCATCAAAAACACAGGGAGTGGCACTGAAGCTTTCTTT.

The rearrangement uses TRBV5-1 and TRBJ2-7; 11 bases align to TRBD2. This CDR3 region has 14 residues. Unmatched junction bases numbered 5, after V lost 4 bases and J lost 5 bases. CDR1 is SGHRS, CDR2 YFSETQ, per germline. CDR3 bases: TGCGCCAGCAGCCGCACTAGCGGGAGTGACGAGCAGTACTTC. It specifies CASSRTSGSDEQYF.